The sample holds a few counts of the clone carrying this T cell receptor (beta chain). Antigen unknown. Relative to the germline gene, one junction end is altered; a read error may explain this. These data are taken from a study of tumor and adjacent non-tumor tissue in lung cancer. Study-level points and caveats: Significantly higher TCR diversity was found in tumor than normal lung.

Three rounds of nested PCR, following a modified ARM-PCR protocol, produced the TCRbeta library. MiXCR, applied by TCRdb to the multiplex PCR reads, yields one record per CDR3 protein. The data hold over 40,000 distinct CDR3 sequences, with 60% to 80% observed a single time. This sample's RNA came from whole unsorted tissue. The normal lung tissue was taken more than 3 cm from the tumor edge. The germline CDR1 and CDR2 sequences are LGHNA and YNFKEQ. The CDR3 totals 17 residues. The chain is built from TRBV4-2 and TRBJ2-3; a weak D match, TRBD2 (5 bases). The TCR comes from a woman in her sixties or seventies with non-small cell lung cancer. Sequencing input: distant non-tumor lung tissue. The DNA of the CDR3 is TGTACCAGCAACCAAGATTGGGAGCGGTCTAGTACAGATACGCAGTATTTT. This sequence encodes CTSNQDWERSSTDTQYF.